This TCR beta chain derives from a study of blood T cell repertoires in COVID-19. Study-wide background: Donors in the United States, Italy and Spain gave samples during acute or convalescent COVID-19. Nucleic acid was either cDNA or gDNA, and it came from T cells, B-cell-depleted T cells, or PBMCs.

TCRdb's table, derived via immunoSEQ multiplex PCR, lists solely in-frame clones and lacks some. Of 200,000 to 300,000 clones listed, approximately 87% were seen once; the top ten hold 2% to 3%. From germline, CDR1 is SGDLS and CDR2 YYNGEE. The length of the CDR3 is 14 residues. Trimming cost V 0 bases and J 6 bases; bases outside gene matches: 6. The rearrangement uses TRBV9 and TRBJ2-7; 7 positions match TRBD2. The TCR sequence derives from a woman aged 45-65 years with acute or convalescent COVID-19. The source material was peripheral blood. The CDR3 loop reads CASSVDRTRGEQYF. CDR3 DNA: TGTGCCAGCAGCGTAGACCGGACTAGAGGCGAGCAGTACTTC.